This entry lists 11 T cell receptor beta chains sequenced from one sample in a study of blood T cell repertoires in COVID-19. TCRdb keeps only in-frame clones here, not all; method: immunoSEQ multiplex PCR. The sample yields tens of thousands of clones, roughly nine tenths seen once. Material: peripheral blood. These receptors were obtained from a woman of 80 years or more with COVID-19, enrolled during active disease.

The chain is built from TRBV7-8 and TRBJ1-1; D might be TRBD1 (5 bases). The germline V and J ends were trimmed by 5 bases and 1 base, with 17 bases remaining between them. Germline V gene sequence: CDR1 SGHVS, CDR2 FQNEAQ. CDR3 size: 16 residues. The CDR3 nucleotides are TGTGCCAGCAGCCTTGCTGTGGGGGGTAGGAACACTGAAGCTTTCTTT. Translating gives CASSLAVGGRNTEAFF.

This chain uses TRBV6-5 with TRBJ2-7, with D possibly TRBD1 on 5 matching bases. The length of the CDR3 is 16 residues. V was pared by 4 bases and J by 2 bases, with 18 bases between. CDR1 is MNHEY, CDR2 SVGAGI, per germline. This CDR3 is CASSLLIQGIPYEQYF. In nucleotides, the CDR3 is TGTGCCAGCAGTTTATTAATTCAGGGAATACCCTACGAGCAGTACTTC.

Points on this clone: At one boundary the junction diverges from the germline segment, which might be a read error. This chain joins TRBV5-6 and TRBJ1-2, with 8 nucleotides matching TRBD1. CDR1 SGHDT and CDR2 YYEEEE come from the germline V gene. The CDR3 has 13 amino acids. For the CDR3, the DNA is TGTGCCGGCAGGGGGCGGAACGGTGGCGGCTACACCTTC. This sequence encodes CAGRGRNGGGYTF.

This clone was counted a single time. The CDR3 nucleotides read TGTGCCAGTAGTAAGACAGGAATGAACACTGAAGCTTTCTTT. Protein sequence: CASSKTGMNTEAFF. The genes are TRBV19 and TRBJ1-1; TRBD1 is a possible D gene (6 bases). This CDR3 has 14 residues. CDR1 and CDR2 from the germline V gene are LNHDA and SQIVND (reference sequence). V gave up 4 bases and J gave up 0 bases, with 9 bases separating them.

The rearrangement joins TRBV3-1 (or the pseudogene TRBV3-2) to TRBJ2-1; the D gene is possibly TRBD2 (7 bases). The germline V gene has CDR1 LGHDT and CDR2 YNNKEL (reference sequence). The CDR3 is 15 amino acids. With 0 bases removed from V and 8 bases from J, the gap between germline ends came to 14 bases. CDR3: CASSQERGGAYEQFF. Written as DNA, the CDR3 is TGTGCCAGCAGCCAAGAACGAGGGGGGGCCTATGAGCAGTTCTTC.

Written as DNA, the CDR3 is TGTGCCAGCAGTGCGCAGGGAAGCACAGATACGCAGTATTTT. It encodes CASSAQGSTDTQYF. V is TRBV5-4 and J is TRBJ2-3; weak D call: TRBD1 (5 bases). Germline V CDR1 and CDR2: SGHNT, YYREEE (reference sequence). The V end lost 5 bases, the J end lost 0 bases, and 10 bases lay between the germline ends. This CDR3 region has 14 residues.

The chain is built from TRBV12-3 or TRBV12-4 and TRBJ2-2; D is ambiguous. The CDR3 runs to 13 residues. V lost 6 bases and J 9 bases, leaving 14 bases between the germline ends. CDR3 loop: CASRLNPARELFF. In nucleotides, the CDR3 is TGTGCCAGCAGGCTAAACCCCGCCAGGGAGCTGTTTTTT.

The chain has TRBV10-3 and TRBJ1-3, with TRBD1 identical over 9 bases. Trimming at V came to 5 bases and at J to 3 bases, leaving 5 bases not matched to a gene. This CDR3 region has 15 residues. Germline CDR1 and CDR2: ENHRY and SYGVKD. The CDR3 spells CAISPQGAIGNTIYF. The CDR3 DNA sequence: TGTGCCATCAGTCCACAGGGGGCAATTGGAAACACCATATATTTT.

This chain uses TRBV5-5 with TRBJ2-3; tentatively, D is TRBD2 (7 bases). The CDR3 extends over 15 amino acids. Trimming cost V 5 bases and J 3 bases, with 16 bases left between them. The germline V gene encodes CDR1 SGHKS and CDR2 YYEKEE (reference sequence). This CDR3 reads CASRGGGKRTDTQYF. The CDR3 region has the DNA TGTGCCAGCAGAGGGGGGGGGAAGCGGACAGATACGCAGTATTTT.

The chain couples TRBV2 to TRBJ2-3; TRBD2 agrees at 9 bases. After removal of 4 bases from V and 5 bases from J, the junction contained 4 bases not matched to a gene. CDR1 SNHLY and CDR2 FYNNEI come from the germline V gene. The CDR3 totals 14 residues. The CDR3 nucleotides are TGTGCCAGCAGTGGCGGGGGGGCTGGAGATACGCAGTATTTT. Translating it yields CASSGGGAGDTQYF.

The V and J genes are TRBV5-1 and TRBJ1-2, with D perhaps matching TRBD1 (6 bases). Trimming took 0 bases from V and 7 from J, leaving 10 bases between them. The CDR3 spans 13 residues. The germline V gene encodes CDR1 SGHRS and CDR2 YFSETQ. CDR3 sequence reads: CASSLGRGGGYTF. The CDR3 coding sequence is TGCGCCAGCAGCTTGGGCAGGGGTGGTGGCTACACCTTC.